This TCR beta chain was obtained from a study of cytomegalovirus exposure and HLA in healthy donors. Notes on the study in general: Reported results showed that the classifier diagnosed cytomegalovirus status with high specificity and sensitivity. Donors were assumed by presence/absence analyses to have roughly uniform sequencing depth. Earlier findings revealed that most TCR beta V segments proved productive either about 90% or about 30% of the time.

The PCR was carried out with 60 Vbeta primers and 13 Jbeta primers. Here immunoSEQ multiplex PCR was the method, and the copy in TCRdb shows in-frame clones only, minus some. The sample includes approximately 120,000 clones, less than 90% of them seen just once. Germline V CDR1 and CDR2: MNHNY, SVGAGI (reference sequence). This CDR3 has 16 residues. V shed 2 bases and J shed 1 base, with 12 bases lying between them. All donors participated as healthy donors of bone marrow. In regard to this clone: Its antigen is unknown.

The rearrangement uses TRBV6-6 and TRBJ2-1; tentative D call: TRBD1 (6 bases). The sequencing sample was made of PBMCs. The clonotype comes from a man aged 18-30 years in good health and CMV-seropositive. The CDR3 region is CASSYKGHLSYNEQFF. The CDR3 DNA is TGTGCCAGCAGTTACAAGGGACACCTTTCCTACAATGAGCAGTTCTTC.